The 3 T cell receptor beta chains presented below share a single source sample, sequenced in a study of CD4 T cells in relation to SARS-CoV-2 and coronaviruses (dated by TCRdb to about 2021). CD4+ T cells from unexposed donors were collected before the COVID-19 pandemic (2011-2018). Following 10 days of culture, the EasySep CD4+ T cell isolation kit was used to isolate CD4+ T cells. Their specific antigens are unknown. Libraries were prepared through the immunoSEQ multiplex PCR assay. TCRdb obtained this table from immuneACCESS and retained in-frame rearrangements with V and J assigned. These tables miss some clones; where compared with another copy, unresolved V genes account for less than half of the shortfall, and the remainder is unexplained. The sample table lists about 29,000 clones, about two thirds of them with a count of one. Around 12% of the sample comes from the top ten. The sequenced sample was CD4+ T cells from PBMCs, cultured in vitro. The receptor set was obtained from a human donor in good health.

The chain is built from TRBV7-9 and TRBJ2-7; possible D gene TRBD2, 5 bases. This CDR3 has 15 amino acids. In germline, CDR1 is SEHNR, CDR2 FQNEAQ (reference sequence). The ends were cut back, 5 bases at V and 0 bases at J, with 14 bases in the middle. The CDR3 spells CASSVNPRDSYEQYF. DNA for the CDR3: TGTGCCAGCAGCGTAAACCCCCGGGACTCCTACGAGCAGTACTTC.

The J gene is TRBJ1-3, the V gene TRBV7-8; weak D call: TRBD1 (5 bases). The germline V and J ends were trimmed by 6 bases and 2 bases, with 20 bases remaining between them. The CDR3 has 17 residues. From germline, CDR1 is SGHVS and CDR2 FQNEAQ. CDR3 in DNA: TGTGCCAGCAGAATAGAAGGTTTCAGAGGGGCTGGAAACACCATATATTTT. Translating it yields CASRIEGFRGAGNTIYF.

The chain couples TRBV7-3 to TRBJ2-3, with D perhaps matching TRBD2 (5 bases). Germline assignment: CDR1 SGHTA and CDR2 FQGTGA. V was pared by 5 bases and J by 1 base, with 10 bases between. This CDR3 is 14 amino acids long. CDR3 region: CASSLSDRTDTQYF. DNA of the CDR3: TGTGCCAGCAGCCTTAGCGACCGCACAGATACGCAGTATTTT.